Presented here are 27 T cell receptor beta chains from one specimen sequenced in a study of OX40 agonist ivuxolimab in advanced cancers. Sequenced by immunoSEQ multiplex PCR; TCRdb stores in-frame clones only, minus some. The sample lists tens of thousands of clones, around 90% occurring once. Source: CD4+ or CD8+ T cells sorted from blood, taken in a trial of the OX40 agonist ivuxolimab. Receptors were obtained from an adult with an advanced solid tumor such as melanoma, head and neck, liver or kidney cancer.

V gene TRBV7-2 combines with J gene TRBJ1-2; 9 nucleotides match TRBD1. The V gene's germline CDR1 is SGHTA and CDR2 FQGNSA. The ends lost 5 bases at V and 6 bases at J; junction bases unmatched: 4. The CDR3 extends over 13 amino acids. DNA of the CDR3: TGTGCCAGCAGCCAGGACAGGGGTGATGGCTACACCTTC. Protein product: CASSQDRGDGYTF.

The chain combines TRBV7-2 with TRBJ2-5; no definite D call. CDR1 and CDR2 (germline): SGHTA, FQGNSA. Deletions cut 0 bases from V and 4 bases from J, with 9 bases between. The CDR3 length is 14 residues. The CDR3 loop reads CASSLAGFRETQYF. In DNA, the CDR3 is TGTGCCAGCAGCTTAGCAGGTTTTAGAGAGACCCAGTACTTC.

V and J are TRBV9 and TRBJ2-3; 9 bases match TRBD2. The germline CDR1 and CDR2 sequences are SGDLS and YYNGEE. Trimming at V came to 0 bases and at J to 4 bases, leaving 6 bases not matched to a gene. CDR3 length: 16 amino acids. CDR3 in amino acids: CASSVGGRAGADTQYF. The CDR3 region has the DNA TGTGCCAGCAGCGTAGGCGGGAGGGCCGGGGCAGATACGCAGTATTTT.

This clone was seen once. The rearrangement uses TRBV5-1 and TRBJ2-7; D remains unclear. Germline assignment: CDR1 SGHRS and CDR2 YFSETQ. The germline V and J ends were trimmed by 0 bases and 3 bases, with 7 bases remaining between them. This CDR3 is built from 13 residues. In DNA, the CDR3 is TGCGCCAGCAGCTTGGAACCCCACTACGAGCAGTACTTC. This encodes CASSLEPHYEQYF.

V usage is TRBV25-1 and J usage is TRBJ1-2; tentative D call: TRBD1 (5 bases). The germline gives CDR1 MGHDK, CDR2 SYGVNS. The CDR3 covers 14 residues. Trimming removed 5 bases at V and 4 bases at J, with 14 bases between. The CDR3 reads CASSHLGPTYGYTF. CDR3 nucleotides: TGTGCCAGCAGTCACCTGGGACCGACCTATGGCTACACCTTC.

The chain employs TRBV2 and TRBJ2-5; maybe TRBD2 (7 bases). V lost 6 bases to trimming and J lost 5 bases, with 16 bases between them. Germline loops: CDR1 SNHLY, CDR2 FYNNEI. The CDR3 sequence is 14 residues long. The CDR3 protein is CASSDLGGGETQYF. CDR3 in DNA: TGTGCCAGCAGCGATCTAGGGGGAGGGGAGACCCAGTACTTC.

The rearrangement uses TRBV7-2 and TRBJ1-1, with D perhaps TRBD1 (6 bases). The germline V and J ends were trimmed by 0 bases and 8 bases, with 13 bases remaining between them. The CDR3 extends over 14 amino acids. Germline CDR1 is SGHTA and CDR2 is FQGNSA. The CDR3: CASSLARGGREAFF. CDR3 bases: TGTGCCAGCAGCTTAGCGAGGGGGGGACGGGAAGCTTTCTTT.

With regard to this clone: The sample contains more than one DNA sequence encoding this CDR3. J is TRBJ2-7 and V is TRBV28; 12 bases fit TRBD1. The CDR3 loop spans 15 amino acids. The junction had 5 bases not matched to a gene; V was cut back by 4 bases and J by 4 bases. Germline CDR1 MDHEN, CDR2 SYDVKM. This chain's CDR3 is CASSSPGQGAYEQYF. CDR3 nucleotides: TGTGCCAGCAGTTCCCCGGGACAGGGGGCTTACGAGCAGTACTTC.

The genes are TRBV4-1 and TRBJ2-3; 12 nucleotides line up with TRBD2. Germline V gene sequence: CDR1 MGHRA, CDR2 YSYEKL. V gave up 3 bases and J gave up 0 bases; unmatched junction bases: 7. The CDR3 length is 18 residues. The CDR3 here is CASSQTRTSGVSTDTQYF. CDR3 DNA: TGCGCCAGCAGCCAGACCCGGACTAGCGGGGTTAGCACAGATACGCAGTATTTT.

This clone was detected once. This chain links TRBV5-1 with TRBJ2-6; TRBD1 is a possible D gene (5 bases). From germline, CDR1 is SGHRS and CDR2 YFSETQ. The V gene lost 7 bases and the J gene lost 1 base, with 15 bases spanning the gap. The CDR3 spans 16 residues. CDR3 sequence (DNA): TGCGCCAGCTCGACAGACCCTTCTTCTGGGGCCAACGTCCTGACTTTC. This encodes CASSTDPSSGANVLTF.

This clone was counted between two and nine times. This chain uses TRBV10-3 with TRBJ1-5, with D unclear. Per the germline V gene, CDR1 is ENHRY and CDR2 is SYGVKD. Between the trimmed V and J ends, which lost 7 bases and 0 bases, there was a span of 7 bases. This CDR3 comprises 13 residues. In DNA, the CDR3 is TGTGCCATCACAGCTGCTAGCAATCAGCCCCAGCATTTT. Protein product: CAITAASNQPQHF.

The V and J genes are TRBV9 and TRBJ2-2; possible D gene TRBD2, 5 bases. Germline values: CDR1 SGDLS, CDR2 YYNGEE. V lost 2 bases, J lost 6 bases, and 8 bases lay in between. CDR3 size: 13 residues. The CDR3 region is CASSVSGSGELFF. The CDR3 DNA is TGTGCCAGCAGCGTGTCGGGATCCGGGGAGCTGTTTTTT.

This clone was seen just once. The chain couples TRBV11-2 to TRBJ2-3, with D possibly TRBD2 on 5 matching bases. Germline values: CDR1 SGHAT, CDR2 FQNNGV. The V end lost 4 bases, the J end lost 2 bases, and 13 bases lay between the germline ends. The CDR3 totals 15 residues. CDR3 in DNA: TGTGCCAGCAGCTCTAGAGGGCTTCTCACAGATACGCAGTATTTT. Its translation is CASSSRGLLTDTQYF.

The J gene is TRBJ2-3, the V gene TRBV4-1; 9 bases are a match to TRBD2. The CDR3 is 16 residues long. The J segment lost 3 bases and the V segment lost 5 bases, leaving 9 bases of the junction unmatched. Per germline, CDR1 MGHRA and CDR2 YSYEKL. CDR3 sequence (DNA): TGCGCCAGCAGCTCGAGACTAGCGGTTAGGACAGATACGCAGTATTTT. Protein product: CASSSRLAVRTDTQYF.

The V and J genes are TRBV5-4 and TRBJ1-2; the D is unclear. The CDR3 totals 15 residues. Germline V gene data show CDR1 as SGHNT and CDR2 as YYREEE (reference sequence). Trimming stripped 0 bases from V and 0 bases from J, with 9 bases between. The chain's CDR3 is CASSLGPVSNYGYTF. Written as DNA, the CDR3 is TGTGCCAGCAGCTTGGGTCCCGTCTCTAACTATGGCTACACCTTC.

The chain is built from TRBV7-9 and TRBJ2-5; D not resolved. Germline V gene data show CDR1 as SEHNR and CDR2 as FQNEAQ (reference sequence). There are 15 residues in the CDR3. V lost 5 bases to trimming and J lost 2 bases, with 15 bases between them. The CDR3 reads CASSRFRIQQETQYF. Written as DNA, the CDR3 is TGTGCCAGCAGCCGATTTCGCATCCAGCAAGAGACCCAGTACTTC.

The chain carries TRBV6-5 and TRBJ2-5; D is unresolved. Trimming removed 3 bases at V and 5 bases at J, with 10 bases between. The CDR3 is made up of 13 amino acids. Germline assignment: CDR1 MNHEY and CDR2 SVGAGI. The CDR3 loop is CASSYGVGETQYF. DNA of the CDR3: TGTGCCAGCAGTTATGGGGTAGGGGAGACCCAGTACTTC.

CDR3 sequence: CSVGSGVEAFF. CDR3 sequence (DNA): TGCAGCGTTGGGTCAGGGGTTGAAGCTTTCTTT. V gene TRBV29-1 combines with J gene TRBJ1-1; D is possibly TRBD1 (6 bases). CDR3 length: 11 residues. V was cut by 4 bases and J by 7 bases, with 10 bases left in between. Per germline, CDR1 SQVTM and CDR2 ANQGSEA.

DNA of the CDR3: TGTGCCAGCAGCCAAGACCACAACACCGGGGAGCTGTTTTTT. It encodes CASSQDHNTGELFF. The chain recombines TRBV14 with TRBJ2-2; D call uncertain. CDR1 is SGHDN, CDR2 FVKESK, per germline. V gave up 0 bases and J gave up 2 bases, with 4 bases separating them. The CDR3 length is 14 residues.

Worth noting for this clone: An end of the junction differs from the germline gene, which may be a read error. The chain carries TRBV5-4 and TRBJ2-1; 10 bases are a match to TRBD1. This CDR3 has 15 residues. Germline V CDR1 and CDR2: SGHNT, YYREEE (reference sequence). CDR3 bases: TGTGCCAGCAGTTTGGACAGGGGGGCCTACAATGAGCAGTTCTTC. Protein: CASSLDRGAYNEQFF.

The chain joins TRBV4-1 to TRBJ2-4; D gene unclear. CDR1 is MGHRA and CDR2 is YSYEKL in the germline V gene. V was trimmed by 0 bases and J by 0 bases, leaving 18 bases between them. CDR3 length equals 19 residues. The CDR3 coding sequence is TGCGCCAGCAGCCAAGATCCTCTACGCAATAGGCTAGCCAAAAACATTCAGTACTTC. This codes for CASSQDPLRNRLAKNIQYF.

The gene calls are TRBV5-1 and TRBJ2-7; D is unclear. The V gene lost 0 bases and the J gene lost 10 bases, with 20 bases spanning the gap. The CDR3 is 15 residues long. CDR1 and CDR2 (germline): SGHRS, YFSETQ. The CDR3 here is CASSLAVGTRGEQYF. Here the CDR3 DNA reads TGCGCCAGCAGCTTGGCCGTCGGCACCCGTGGAGAACAGTACTTC.

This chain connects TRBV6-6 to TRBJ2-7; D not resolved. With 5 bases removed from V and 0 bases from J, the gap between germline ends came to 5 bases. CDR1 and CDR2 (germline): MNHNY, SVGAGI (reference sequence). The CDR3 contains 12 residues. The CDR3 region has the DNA TGTGCCAGCAGTCCCCCCTCCTACGAGCAGTACTTC. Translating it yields CASSPPSYEQYF.

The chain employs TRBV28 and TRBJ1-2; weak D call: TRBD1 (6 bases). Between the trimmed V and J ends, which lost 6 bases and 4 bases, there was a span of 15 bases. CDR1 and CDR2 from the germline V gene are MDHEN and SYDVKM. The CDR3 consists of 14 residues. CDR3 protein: CASRKRTASYGYTF. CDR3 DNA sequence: TGTGCCAGCAGGAAACGGACAGCCAGCTATGGCTACACCTTC.

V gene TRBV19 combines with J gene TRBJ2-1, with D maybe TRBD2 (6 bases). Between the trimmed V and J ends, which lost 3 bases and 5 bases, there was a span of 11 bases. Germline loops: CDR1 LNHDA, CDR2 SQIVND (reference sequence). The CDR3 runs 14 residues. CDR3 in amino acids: CASSIWRGHNEQFF. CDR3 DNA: TGTGCCAGTAGTATTTGGCGGGGACACAATGAGCAGTTCTTC.

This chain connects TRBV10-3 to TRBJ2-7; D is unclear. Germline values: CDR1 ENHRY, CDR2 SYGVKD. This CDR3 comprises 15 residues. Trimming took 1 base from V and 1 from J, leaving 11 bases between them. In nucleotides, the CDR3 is TGTGCCATCAGTGAGTTAAGGACGGTATCCTACGAGCAGTACTTC. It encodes CAISELRTVSYEQYF.

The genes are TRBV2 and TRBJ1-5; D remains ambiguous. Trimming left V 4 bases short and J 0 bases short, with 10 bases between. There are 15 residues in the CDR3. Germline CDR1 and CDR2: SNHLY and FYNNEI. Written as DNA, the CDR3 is TGTGCCAGCAGTGCGGAAGGGAGTAGCAATCAGCCCCAGCATTTT. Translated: CASSAEGSSNQPQHF.